Below, 7 T cell receptor beta chains from the same sample are listed, as sequenced in a study of cytomegalovirus exposure and HLA in healthy donors. The primer mix had 60 Vbeta and 13 Jbeta primers. Sequenced by immunoSEQ multiplex PCR; TCRdb stores in-frame clones only, minus some. The sample yields 200,000 or so clones, 75% to 85% seen once. Sequencing used PBMCs. The receptors originated from a woman under 30 in good health and CMV-seropositive.

The V and J genes are TRBV6-5 and TRBJ2-5; maybe TRBD2 (6 bases). TRBJ2-7 matches the DNA end more closely, so the J call is doubtful. The CDR3 totals 14 residues. The germline V gene encodes CDR1 MNHEY and CDR2 SVGAGI. Written as DNA, the CDR3 is TGTGCCAGCGGCCCCGCAGCGGGTTCCTACGAGCAGTACTTC. Translation gives CASGPAAGSYEQYF.

The table lists this clone with a few counts. The chain has TRBV5-1 and TRBJ2-7, with 9 nucleotides matching TRBD1. Per germline, CDR1 SGHRS and CDR2 YFSETQ. This CDR3 contains 14 residues. V gave up 2 bases and J gave up 1 base; unmatched junction bases: 1. CDR3 sequence: CASSFGTGSYEQYF. CDR3 sequence (DNA): TGCGCCAGCAGCTTTGGGACAGGGTCCTACGAGCAGTACTTC.

V gene TRBV7-2 combines with J gene TRBJ2-1, with 8 bases that match TRBD2. With 4 bases clipped from V and 1 base from J, the junction kept 3 bases outside the gene matches. This CDR3 spans 15 amino acids. Germline assignment: CDR1 SGHTA and CDR2 FQGNSA. The CDR3 here is CASSSGLVSYNEQFF. CDR3 nucleotide sequence: TGTGCCAGCAGCTCGGGACTAGTTTCCTACAATGAGCAGTTCTTC.

The gene calls are TRBV11-3 and TRBJ1-5; D gene unclear. Germline V gene data show CDR1 as SGHNT and CDR2 as YENEEA. Trimming cost V 2 bases and J 7 bases, with 15 bases left between them. This CDR3 has 15 residues. The CDR3 here is CASSLSGGISQPQHF. CDR3 nucleotide sequence: TGTGCCAGCAGCTTATCAGGAGGAATTAGCCAGCCCCAGCATTTT.

This rearrangement joins TRBV4-2 to TRBJ2-3, with 7 bases identical to TRBD1. The CDR3 is 17 amino acids. The germline CDR1 and CDR2 sequences are LGHNA and YNFKEQ. V was clipped by 4 bases and J by 0 bases; unmatched bases: 10. The CDR3 region is CASSRRQGSPSTDTQYF. The CDR3 DNA sequence: TGTGCCAGCAGCCGCCGACAGGGTTCGCCTAGCACAGATACGCAGTATTTT.

V and J are TRBV7-2 and TRBJ1-2; D is unresolved. V was clipped by 1 base and J by 4 bases, with 10 bases between them. CDR1 is SGHTA and CDR2 is FQGNSA in the germline V gene. CDR3 length equals 14 residues. CDR3 loop: CASSLGGIAYGYTF. DNA for the CDR3: TGTGCCAGCAGCTTAGGCGGAATTGCCTATGGCTACACCTTC.

This clone has just a few counts. V is TRBV4-1 and J is TRBJ2-3, with 8 bases identical to TRBD2. Trimming at V came to 2 bases and at J to 1 base, leaving 5 bases not matched to a gene. The CDR3 extends over 16 amino acids. Germline CDR1 MGHRA, CDR2 YSYEKL. The CDR3 region has the DNA TGCGCCAGCAGCCAATCTCCGGGACTAGGCACAGATACGCAGTATTTT. Protein sequence: CASSQSPGLGTDTQYF.